The 7 T cell receptor beta chains below were found in one sample sequenced in a study of CXCR3-negative and CXCR3-positive naive CD8 T cells. Overall study findings and caveats: CXCR3-positive naive cells had more hydrophobic TRB CDR3s than CXCR3-negative naive cells.

UMI-tagged TRB cDNA libraries were built via 5' RACE. Using the 5' RACE reads, TCRdb records one entry per CDR3 protein without DNA. The ten top clones account for about 1.1%, within a sample of 90,000 to 100,000 distinct CDR3 sequences. No antigen has been assigned to these receptors. The sequenced sample consisted of naive CXCR3+ CD8+ T cells from blood. Subset described: CD45RO-CCR7+CD27+CD95- naive CD8+ T cells expressing CXCR3 (TNR3+). All receptors derive from a human donor in good health. Some clones in this sample may be carry-over from other donors' samples.

This chain connects TRBV14 to TRBJ1-2. The CDR3 contains 14 residues. Germline assignment: CDR1 SGHDN and CDR2 FVKESK. CDR3 loop: CASSQDVRWDGYTF.

The chain combines TRBV7-2 with TRBJ1-1; TCRdb gives TRBD1 as the D gene, but with no DNA this cannot be confirmed. The CDR3 spans 15 residues. Germline CDR1 is SGHTA and CDR2 is FQGNSA. Here the CDR3 reads CASSLDPGSGTEAFF.

This chain uses TRBV20-1 with TRBJ2-7; TCRdb gives TRBD2 as the D gene, but with no DNA this cannot be confirmed. Germline CDR1 and CDR2: DFQATT and SNEGSKA (reference sequence). The CDR3 is 12 amino acids. CDR3 sequence: CSARREGNEQYF.

This rearrangement joins TRBV6-2 or TRBV6-3 to TRBJ2-5; TCRdb lists TRBD2, though no DNA is available to test this call. The CDR3 loop spans 14 amino acids. Germline assignment: CDR1 MNHEY and CDR2 SVGEGT. The CDR3 protein is CASRPAGGQETQYF.

J is TRBJ2-7 and V is TRBV7-9. This CDR3 spans 14 amino acids. The germline gives CDR1 SEHNR, CDR2 FQNEAQ (reference sequence). The CDR3 sequence: CASSTTEGSYEQYF.

This sequence joins TRBV20-1 and TRBJ2-1; lacking DNA, the TRBD2 call made by TCRdb goes unchecked. The CDR3 totals 15 residues. Germline V lookup: CDR1 DFQATT, CDR2 SNEGSKA (reference sequence). The CDR3 reads CSARQTSGDYNEQFF.

The chain links TRBV7-9 to TRBJ2-1; as DNA is missing, the TRBD2 call by TCRdb cannot be tested. The length of the CDR3 is 15 residues. Germline CDR1 and CDR2: SEHNR and FQNEAQ (reference sequence). This chain's CDR3 is CASSGTRGSVSEQFF.